This is a list of T cell receptor beta chains from one sample in a study of HIV-infected patients and healthy controls. Each CDR3 protein is one row after TCRdb ran MiXCR on the 5' RACE reads. The repertoire has more than 15,000 distinct CDR3 sequences, under 9.5% of them found once; the top ten carry more than 4.5%. Sequencing was performed on blood. These receptor sequences come from an adult in good health. CDR3s include the opening cysteine and the closing phenylalanine or tryptophan. D genes are given only for firm matches. Clone size is given for some rows only: seen once, a few or many times, or a class if the clone is expanded.

>TRBV6-1|TRBJ2-2|-|-
TGTGCCAGCAGTGAGGTTGCAGGGTACGACACCGGGGAGCTGTTTTTT
CASSEVAGYDTGELFF
>TRBV5-6|TRBJ2-7|TRBD1|many
TGTGCCAGCAGCTTGGTCAGGGGGCAAGAGCAGTACTTC
CASSLVRGQEQYF
>TRBV5-4|TRBJ2-4|-|-
TGTGCCAGCAGCTTGGGGAGGGCGGACATTCAGTACTTC
CASSLGRADIQYF
>TRBV11-2|TRBJ2-7|TRBD2|-
TGTGCCAGCAGCTCGCCTCCCTCCAGCGGGAGGGCTTACGAGCAGTACTTC
CASSSPPSSGRAYEQYF
>TRBV6-1|TRBJ1-1|-|many
TGTGCCAGCAGTGAAACGGGGGAAACTGAAGCTTTCTTT
CASSETGETEAFF
>TRBV7-2|TRBJ2-3|TRBD2|-
TGTGCCAGCAGCCCCCGGGGCGGGAGAGGTTGGACAGATACGCAGTATTTT
CASSPRGGRGWTDTQYF
>TRBV5-1|TRBJ2-3|TRBD2|many
TGCGCCAGCAGTCCGTTAGCGGGTGCGGCGGATACGCAGTATTTT
CASSPLAGAADTQYF
>TRBV28|TRBJ2-1|-|many
TGTGCCAGCTACCCTTCCCGGGACTTCGGTCAGGATGAGCAGTTCTTC
CASYPSRDFGQDEQFF
>TRBV5-6|TRBJ2-5|TRBD1|few
TGTGCCAGCAGCTATTGGGACAGGGTTGAGACCCAGTACTTC
CASSYWDRVETQYF
>TRBV7-9|TRBJ2-3|-|many
TGTGCCAGCTCGGAGGGCCCAAATACGCAGTATTTT
CASSEGPNTQYF
>TRBV5-1|TRBJ2-3|-|few
TGCGCCAGCAGCCTGGACAGCTCTAGCACAGATACGCAGTATTTT
CASSLDSSSTDTQYF
>TRBV29-1|TRBJ2-3|-|few
TGCAGCGTTGAAGATTCGGCCATCCCGGGTCCCCGGCAGTATTTT
CSVEDSAIPGPRQYF
>TRBV7-6|TRBJ2-3|TRBD2|many
TGTGCCAGCAGCCCCGGGACTAGCAGACATACGCAGTATTTT
CASSPGTSRHTQYF
>TRBV18|TRBJ1-2|-|few
TGTGCCAGCTCCCTGGACTCCCCTGGCTACACCTTC
CASSLDSPGYTF
>TRBV19|TRBJ1-1|-|few
TGTGCCAGTAAAGGCTACGGGTCCACTGAAGCTTTCTTT
CASKGYGSTEAFF
>TRBV12-3/TRBV12-4|TRBJ1-2|-|many
TGTGCCAGCAGTTGGACAGAAACTTATGGCTACACCTTC
CASSWTETYGYTF
>TRBV2|TRBJ1-4|-|medium-sized
TGTGCCAGCAGTGACAGCACAACTAATGAAAAACTGTTTTTT
CASSDSTTNEKLFF
>TRBV11-2|TRBJ2-7|-|many
TGTGCCAGCAGCTCAAGTACGGGCTACGAGCAGTACTTC
CASSSSTGYEQYF
>TRBV30|TRBJ2-5|-|medium-sized
TGTGCCTGGACCTCGGTAAAGACCCAGTACTTC
CAWTSVKTQYF
>TRBV6-2/TRBV6-3|TRBJ2-6|-|many
TGTGCCAGCAGTTCTGGGGCCAACGTCCTGACTTTC
CASSSGANVLTF
>TRBV28|TRBJ2-7|-|many
TGTGCCAGCAGTAACAGGGTGTCCTACGAGCAGTACTTC
CASSNRVSYEQYF
>TRBV5-5|TRBJ2-7|TRBD1|many
TGTGCCAGCAGTATCGGACAGGACAATATCGATTACGAGCAGTACTTC
CASSIGQDNIDYEQYF
>TRBV20-1|TRBJ2-7|TRBD2|many
TGCAGTGCTCGCTTAGGACTAGCGGAGACCTACGAGCAGTACTTC
CSARLGLAETYEQYF
>TRBV7-9|TRBJ2-1|-|many
TGTGCCAGCAGCGCTCGCATCCTACTCGGCAGCGAGAATGAGCAGTTCTTC
CASSARILLGSENEQFF
>TRBV5-1|TRBJ2-5|TRBD2|many
TGCGCCAGCAGCCTGGGGACTAGCGAAATTCAGGCCCAGTACTTC
CASSLGTSEIQAQYF
>TRBV23-1|TRBJ2-5|TRBD1|few
TGCGCCAGCAGTCAATTGAGGGGGCGGGAGACCCAGTACTTC
CASSQLRGRETQYF
>TRBV7-9|TRBJ1-1|TRBD1|many
TGTGCCAGCATCCTGACAGGGCCCAGGGACACTGAAGCTTTCTTT
CASILTGPRDTEAFF
>TRBV12-3/TRBV12-4|TRBJ2-3|TRBD2|few
TGTGCCAGCAGTTTAATAGCGGGGGCGCTCACAGATACGCAGTATTTT
CASSLIAGALTDTQYF
>TRBV10-2|TRBJ2-3|TRBD2|many
TGCGCCAGCGGTGGAAGCGGGAGGGTAGATACGCAGTATTTT
CASGGSGRVDTQYF
>TRBV6-5|TRBJ1-3|-|many
TGTGCCAGCAGCCGGACAGTGTTCGGAAACACCATATATTTT
CASSRTVFGNTIYF
>TRBV6-5|TRBJ2-3|TRBD2|many
TGTGCCAGCACAGGACCGTCAGCGGGAGGGCCTAATACGCAGTATTTT
CASTGPSAGGPNTQYF
>TRBV6-5|TRBJ2-7|TRBD1|medium-sized
TGTGCCAGCAGGAACGTACAGGGGCGGTACGAGCAGTACTTC
CASRNVQGRYEQYF
>TRBV7-9|TRBJ2-5|TRBD2|-
TGTGCCAGCAGTCCCCTATCTAGCGGAGAGACCCAGTACTTC
CASSPLSSGETQYF
>TRBV7-2|TRBJ2-7|TRBD2|medium-sized
TGTGCCAGCAGCTTCACTAGCGTCGGGTACGAGCAGTACTTC
CASSFTSVGYEQYF
>TRBV2|TRBJ1-5|TRBD1|medium-sized
TGTGCCAGTGACAGGGGCAATCAGCCCCAGCATTTT
CASDRGNQPQHF
>TRBV12-3/TRBV12-4|TRBJ1-3|-|many
TGTGCCAGCAGACCCTCTTTGGGCCAAGCTGTCTCTGGAAACACCATATATTTT
CASRPSLGQAVSGNTIYF
>TRBV6-5|TRBJ2-5|-|once
TGTGCCAGCAGTTCCATTCCTCAGGGGCCCCAAGAGACCCAGTACTTC
CASSSIPQGPQETQYF
>TRBV4-1|TRBJ2-1|TRBD2|many
TGCGCCAGCAGCCGGCGGGAGACGGGCAATGAGCAGTTCTTC
CASSRRETGNEQFF
>TRBV7-2|TRBJ2-3|-|few
TGTGCCAGCAGCTTAGCGTTGGCTAGTTCGTCGAGCCCGAGCACAGATACGCAGTATTTT
CASSLALASSSSPSTDTQYF